These 8 T cell receptor beta chains were sequenced from one sample in a study of control samples from healthy donors and cancer patients. The repertoire was sequenced with immunoSEQ multiplex PCR; TCRdb's copy has only in-frame clones and lacks some. The table records 150,000 to 200,000 clones, over 80% of them present only once. Sequencing was done on a sample of blood. Source of these receptors: a man aged 18 to 30 in good health.

This sequence joins TRBV10-3 and TRBJ1-3, with 9 bases identical to TRBD1. This CDR3 is built from 14 residues. V gave up 4 bases and J gave up 4 bases; unmatched junction bases: 2. CDR1 is ENHRY and CDR2 is SYGVKD in the germline V gene. In DNA, the CDR3 is TGTGCCATCAGTGGGACAGGGGAGGGAAACACCATATATTTT. Translating gives CAISGTGEGNTIYF.

This clone was recorded a few times. V is TRBV9 and J is TRBJ1-6; tentatively, D is TRBD1 (5 bases). The CDR3 sequence is 14 residues long. Trimming removed 5 bases at V and 4 bases at J, with 10 bases between. CDR1 and CDR2 (germline): SGDLS, YYNGEE. The CDR3 region has the DNA TGTGCCAGCAGTGCGGGACGGTATAATTCACCCCTCCACTTT. Its protein product is CASSAGRYNSPLHF.

Worth noting for this clone: A read error may produce the germline difference seen at one junction end. V is TRBV5-1 and J is TRBJ2-5; perhaps TRBD2 as D (5 bases). Germline V gives CDR1 SGHRS, CDR2 YFSETQ. CDR3 length equals 16 residues. DNA for the CDR3: TGCGCCAGCAGCTTGGCGGCTAGCTATAACCAAGGGACCCAGTACTTC. Its protein product is CASSLAASYNQGTQYF.

The chain carries TRBV10-3 and TRBJ1-2; D might be TRBD1 (6 bases). From germline, CDR1 is ENHRY and CDR2 SYGVKD. CDR3 length: 16 residues. The V and J ends lost 0 bases and 0 bases respectively, with 11 bases between them. The CDR3 sequence is CAISESHRVSNYGYTF. As DNA, the CDR3 is TGTGCCATCAGTGAGTCGCACAGGGTTTCTAACTATGGCTACACCTTC.

J is TRBJ2-7 and V is TRBV3-1 (or the pseudogene TRBV3-2), with D possibly matching TRBD1 (6 bases). Trimming took 4 bases from V and 2 from J, leaving 9 bases between them. The CDR3 totals 13 residues. Germline V CDR1 and CDR2: LGHDT, YNNKEL (reference sequence). CDR3 region: CASSRTAPYEQYF. CDR3 in DNA: TGTGCCAGCAGCCGGACAGCCCCCTACGAGCAGTACTTC.

The chain uses TRBV5-6 and TRBJ1-6, with D unclear. Trimming stripped 9 bases from V and 6 bases from J, with 7 bases between. Germline-derived CDR1 and CDR2 are SGHDT and YYEEEE. The CDR3 spans 11 residues. The DNA for the CDR3 is TGTGCCACCTGTCGTAATTCACCCCTCCACTTT. It codes for CATCRNSPLHF.

This clone has just one count. The genes are TRBV3-1 (or the pseudogene TRBV3-2) and TRBJ2-5; D is undetermined. Trimming pared 6 bases from V and 3 bases from J, leaving 11 bases between. Germline CDR1 is LGHDT and CDR2 is YNNKEL (reference sequence). The CDR3 spans 13 residues. In DNA form, the CDR3 reads TGTGCCAGCAGTCCCAGAAAAGAAGAGACCCAGTACTTC. Protein: CASSPRKEETQYF.

This clone was found once. The chain couples TRBV28 to TRBJ1-4, with 8 bases lining up with TRBD1. V dropped 4 bases and J dropped 7; count of bases not matched to a gene: 5. CDR3 length: 14 amino acids. The V gene's germline CDR1 is MDHEN and CDR2 SYDVKM. In DNA form, the CDR3 reads TGTGCCAGCAGTTCCACCGGGACAGGTGAAAAACTGTTTTTT. Residues: CASSSTGTGEKLFF.